This T cell receptor (beta chain) is from a study of cytomegalovirus exposure and HLA in healthy donors. Participants comprised healthy donors of bone marrow. As to this clone: Its matching antigen is unknown.

The PCR had 60 Vbeta and 13 Jbeta primers. The method was immunoSEQ multiplex PCR; TCRdb's version includes in-frame clones alone and lacks a portion of them. The table records about 200,000 clones, around 77% of them present only once. Study-level points and caveats: In an earlier analysis, productive rearrangement rates for most beta V segments clustered near 87% or 30%. Several top significant clusters appeared, in a later analysis, to be linked to common viral pathogens.

Looked up from germline, CDR1 is SGHTA and CDR2 is FQGTGA. Deletions cut 4 bases from V and 4 bases from J, with 14 bases between. CDR3 length: 14 residues. The TCR originated in a woman in her 30s in good health and CMV-seronegative. Sequenced: PBMCs. The chain links TRBV7-3 to TRBJ2-7, with D possibly matching TRBD1 (6 bases). The CDR3 spells CASSSSGVGYEQYF. CDR3 nucleotides: TGTGCCAGCAGCTCTTCAGGGGTAGGGTACGAGCAGTACTTC.